This TCR beta chain stems from a study of T cell repertoires in cytomegalovirus infection (dated by TCRdb to the late 2010s). A note on the overall study: Because public TCR beta signatures pointed to carriage of CMV infection together with the matching HLA type, the HLA type of each donor mattered for the analysis. The study at large found these results: In the ex vivo response, HLA-C-restricted CMV-specific TCR beta clonotypes were dominant, and in two of eight donors the single most frequent clonotype came from this HLA-C-restricted group. In both this cohort and an independent roughly 330-donor cohort, the cumulative frequency of public TCR beta family members distinguished carriers of CMV infection plus the relevant HLA type.

Its CDR3 holds 13 amino acids, cysteine through phenylalanine. The DNA shown is the 39-base CDR3, in frame from base 1. CDR1 SNHLY and CDR2 FYNNEI are derived from the germline V gene. V is cut by 3 bases and J by 4 bases, and the space between the germline ends is 9 bases. TCRdb shows the sequencer as Illumina HiSeq 1500. The raw public data were reprocessed by TCRdb itself: fastp quality trimming at Q25, MiXCR clonotype calling, in-frame beta chains only. Rows are unified per CDR3 protein, each entry keeping the most common DNA and genes. Within this sample are some 680,000 distinct CDR3 sequences, with 35% of them counted one time only. The ten top clones hold around 2.6% of the sample. A word on this clonotype: Its cognate antigen has yet to be identified. Within one base of it there is no much larger clone, and no base qualities were kept.

The chain was built from TRBV2 and TRBJ1-2; TRBD1 is a possible D gene, resting on 5 matching bases. The sample was PBMCs. The receptor was derived from a human donor in good health (CMV status not recorded). Some clones in this sample may be carry-over from other donors' samples. The CDR3 here reads CASSDARVYGYTF. The DNA sequence is TGTGCCAGCAGTGATGCCAGGGTCTATGGCTACACCTTC.